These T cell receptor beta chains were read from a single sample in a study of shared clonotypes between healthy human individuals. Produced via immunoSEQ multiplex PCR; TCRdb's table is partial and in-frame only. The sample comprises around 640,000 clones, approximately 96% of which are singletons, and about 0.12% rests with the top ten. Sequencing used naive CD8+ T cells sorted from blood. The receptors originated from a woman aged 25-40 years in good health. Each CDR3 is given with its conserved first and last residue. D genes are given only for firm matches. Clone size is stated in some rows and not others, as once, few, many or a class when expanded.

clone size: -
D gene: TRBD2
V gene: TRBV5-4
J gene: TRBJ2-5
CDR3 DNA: TGTGCCAGCAGCTTGCTAGCGGGACAAGAGACCCAGTACTTC
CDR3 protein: CASSLLAGQETQYF

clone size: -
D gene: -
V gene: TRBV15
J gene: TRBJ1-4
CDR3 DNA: TGTGCCACCAGCAAGTCAAGGGACATAGAAAAACTGTTTTTT
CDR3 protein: CATSKSRDIEKLFF

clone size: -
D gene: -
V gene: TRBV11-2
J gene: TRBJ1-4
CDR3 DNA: TGTGCCAGCAGCTCCCCCGGTGGGCAGCCAAATGAAAAACTGTTTTTT
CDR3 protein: CASSSPGGQPNEKLFF

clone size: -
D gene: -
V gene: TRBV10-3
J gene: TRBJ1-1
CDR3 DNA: TGTGCCGCCCAATCCCCAGGGTCCGCGGGCCCTGAAGCTTTCTTT
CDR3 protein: CAAQSPGSAGPEAFF

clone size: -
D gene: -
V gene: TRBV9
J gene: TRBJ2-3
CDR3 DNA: TGTGCCAGCAGCGTAGACGGCCTCACAGATACGCAGTATTTT
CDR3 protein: CASSVDGLTDTQYF

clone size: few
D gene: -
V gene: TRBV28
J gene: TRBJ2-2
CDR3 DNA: TGTGCCAGCAGTGTCGTGAACACCGGGGAGCTGTTTTTT
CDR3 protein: CASSVVNTGELFF

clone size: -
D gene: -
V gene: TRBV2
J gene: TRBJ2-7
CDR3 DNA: TGTGCCAGCAGTGAAGCGCAGCCGTCCCCGTACTACGAGCAGTACTTC
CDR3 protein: CASSEAQPSPYYEQYF

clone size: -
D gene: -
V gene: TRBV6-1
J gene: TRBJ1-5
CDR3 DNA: TGTGCCATCGACAGCAACCAGAATCAGCCCCAGCATTTT
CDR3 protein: CAIDSNQNQPQHF

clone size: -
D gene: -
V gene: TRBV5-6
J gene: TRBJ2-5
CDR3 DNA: TGTGCCAGCAGCCGAGGGGCTGGGAAATTTGACTTC
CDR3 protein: CASSRGAGKFDF

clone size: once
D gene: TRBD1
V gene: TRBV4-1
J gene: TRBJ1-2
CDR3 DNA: TGCGCCAGCAGCCCCTGGCAGGGGGGGCCGGGAGGTGGCTACACCTTC
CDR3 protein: CASSPWQGGPGGGYTF

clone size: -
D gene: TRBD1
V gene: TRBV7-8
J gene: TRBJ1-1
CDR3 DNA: TGTGCCAGCAGCCCCCAACAGGGGTTTGGCACTGAAGCTTTCTTT
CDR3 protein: CASSPQQGFGTEAFF

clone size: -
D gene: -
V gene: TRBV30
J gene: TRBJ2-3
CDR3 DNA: TGTGCCTGGAGGGAACCCGAGGGCACTAGCACAGATACGCAGTATTTT
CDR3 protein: CAWREPEGTSTDTQYF

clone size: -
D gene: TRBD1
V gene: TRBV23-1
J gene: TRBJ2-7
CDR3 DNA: TGCGCCAGCAGTCGACCCGACAGGGGCAGCTACGAGCAGTACTTC
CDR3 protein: CASSRPDRGSYEQYF

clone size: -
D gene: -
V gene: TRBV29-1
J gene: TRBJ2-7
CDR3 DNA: TGCAGCGTTGAAGGGTTGGCAAACGAGCAGTACTTC
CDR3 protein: CSVEGLANEQYF

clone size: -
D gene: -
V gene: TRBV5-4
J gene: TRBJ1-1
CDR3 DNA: TGTGCCAGCAGCGCGGGAGCGGGGATTGAAGCTTTCTTT
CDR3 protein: CASSAGAGIEAFF

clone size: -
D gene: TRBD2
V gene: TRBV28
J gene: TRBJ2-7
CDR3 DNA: TGTGCCAGCAATCCGACTAGCGGAATTATCTACGAGCAGTACTTC
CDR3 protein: CASNPTSGIIYEQYF

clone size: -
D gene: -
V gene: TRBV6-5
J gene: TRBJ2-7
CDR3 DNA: TGTGCCAGCGGTCTTAGTAGCTCCTACGAGCAGTACTTC
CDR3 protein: CASGLSSSYEQYF

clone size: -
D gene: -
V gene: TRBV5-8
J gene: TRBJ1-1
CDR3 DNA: TGTGCCAGCAGCCATTGGGACACAACTGAAGCTTTCTTT
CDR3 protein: CASSHWDTTEAFF

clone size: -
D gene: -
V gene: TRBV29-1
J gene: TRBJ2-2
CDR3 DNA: TGCAGCGTTGAACGGACAGGGAGGGCCGGGGAGCTGTTTTTT
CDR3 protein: CSVERTGRAGELFF

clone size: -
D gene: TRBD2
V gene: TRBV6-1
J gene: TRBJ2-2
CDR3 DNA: TGTGCCAGCAGTGAATGGGAGGGCGGGGAGCTGTTTTTT
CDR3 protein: CASSEWEGGELFF

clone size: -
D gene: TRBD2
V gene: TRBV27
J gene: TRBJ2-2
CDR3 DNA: TGTGCCAGCAGTTACACACCTAGCGGGAGTCGGACCGGGGAGCTGTTTTTT
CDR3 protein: CASSYTPSGSRTGELFF

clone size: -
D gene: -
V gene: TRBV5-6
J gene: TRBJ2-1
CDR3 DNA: TGTGCCAGCAGCATATGGGACGCCTACAATGAGCAGTTCTTC
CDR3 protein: CASSIWDAYNEQFF

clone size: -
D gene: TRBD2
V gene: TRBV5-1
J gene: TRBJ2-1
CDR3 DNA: TGCGCCAGCAGCCGGACTAGCGGGAGGGTCCGCTCCTACAATGAGCAGTTCTTC
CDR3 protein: CASSRTSGRVRSYNEQFF

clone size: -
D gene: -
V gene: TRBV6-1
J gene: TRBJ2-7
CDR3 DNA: TGTGCCAGCGACTCAATTAGCGGCAGCTCCTACGAGCAGTACTTC
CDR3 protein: CASDSISGSSYEQYF

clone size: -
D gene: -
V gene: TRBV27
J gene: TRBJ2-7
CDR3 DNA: TGTGCCACCGCCCCCTCAGGGGCAAGCGAGCAGTACTTC
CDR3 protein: CATAPSGASEQYF

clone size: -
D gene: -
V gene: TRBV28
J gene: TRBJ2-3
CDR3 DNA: TGTGCCAGCATTCCTGTCGGGGTGTTGGGCACAGATACGCAGTATTTT
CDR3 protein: CASIPVGVLGTDTQYF

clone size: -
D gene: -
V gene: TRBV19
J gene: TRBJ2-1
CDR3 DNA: TGTGCCAGTAGTTCCTCCGGGGCAGGGGACTCCTACAATGAGCAGTTCTTC
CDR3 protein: CASSSSGAGDSYNEQFF

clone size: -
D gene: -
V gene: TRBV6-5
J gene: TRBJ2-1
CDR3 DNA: TGTGCCAGCAGTTACTCCGAAAGCTCCTACAATGAGCAGTTCTTC
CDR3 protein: CASSYSESSYNEQFF

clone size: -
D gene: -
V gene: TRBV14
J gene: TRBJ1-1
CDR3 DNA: TGTGCCAGCAGCCCCCAGGTTCGCACTGAAGCTTTCTTT
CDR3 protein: CASSPQVRTEAFF

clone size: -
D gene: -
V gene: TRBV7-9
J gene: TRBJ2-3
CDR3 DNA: TGTGCCAGCAGCAGGGGGGCCAGTAGCACAGATACGCAGTATTTT
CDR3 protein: CASSRGASSTDTQYF

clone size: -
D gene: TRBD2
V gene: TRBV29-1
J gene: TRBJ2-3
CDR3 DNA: TGCAGCGTTGAAGGACTAGCGGACGGTAGCACAGATACGCAGTATTTT
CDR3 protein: CSVEGLADGSTDTQYF

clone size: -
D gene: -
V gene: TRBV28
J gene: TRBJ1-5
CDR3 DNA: TGTGCCAGCAGTTTAAAGGAGGGTAGGGGGGCTCAGCCCCAGCATTTT
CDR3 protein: CASSLKEGRGAQPQHF

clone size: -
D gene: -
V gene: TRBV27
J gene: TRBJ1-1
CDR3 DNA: TGTGCCAGCAGTTTAACGGCGGGTGAAGCTTTCTTT
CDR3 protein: CASSLTAGEAFF

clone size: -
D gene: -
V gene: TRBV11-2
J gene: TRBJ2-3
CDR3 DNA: TGTGCCAGCAGCCCTATCGAGGGAACCACAGATACGCAGTATTTT
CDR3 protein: CASSPIEGTTDTQYF

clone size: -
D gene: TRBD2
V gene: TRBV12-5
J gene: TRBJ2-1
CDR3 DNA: TGTGCTAGTGCCCCGGGAGGGGCCTACAATGAGCAGTTCTTC
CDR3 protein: CASAPGGAYNEQFF

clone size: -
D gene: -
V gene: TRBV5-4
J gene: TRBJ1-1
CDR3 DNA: TGTGCCAGCAGCTCTTACACTGAAGCTTTCTTT
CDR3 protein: CASSSYTEAFF

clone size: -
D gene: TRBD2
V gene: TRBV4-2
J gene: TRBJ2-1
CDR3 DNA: TGTGCCAGCAGCCAAGTAGGGACTAGCGGGTCCAATGAGCAGTTCTTC
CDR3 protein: CASSQVGTSGSNEQFF

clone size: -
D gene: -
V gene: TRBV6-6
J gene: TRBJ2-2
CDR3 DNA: TGTGCCAGCAGTGCCCGGAGGAACACCGGGGAGCTGTTTTTT
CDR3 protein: CASSARRNTGELFF

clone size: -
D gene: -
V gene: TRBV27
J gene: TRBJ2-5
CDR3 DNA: TGTGCCAGCAGTTTATCGCACTCTCAAGAGACCCAGTACTTC
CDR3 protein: CASSLSHSQETQYF

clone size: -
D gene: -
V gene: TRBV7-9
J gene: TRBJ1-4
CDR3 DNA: TGTGCCAGCAGCTCTCAAGGGGACGGATACCTCGAAAAACTGTTTTTT
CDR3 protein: CASSSQGDGYLEKLFF

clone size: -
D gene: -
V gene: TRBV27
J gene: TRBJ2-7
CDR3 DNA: TGTGCCAGCAGTTTATCGGGGGACTCCTACGAGCAGTACTTC
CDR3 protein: CASSLSGDSYEQYF

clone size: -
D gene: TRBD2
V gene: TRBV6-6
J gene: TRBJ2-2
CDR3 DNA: TGTGCCAGCAGTCGACTAGCGGGACGCTCCAGGGAGCTGTTTTTT
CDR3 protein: CASSRLAGRSRELFF

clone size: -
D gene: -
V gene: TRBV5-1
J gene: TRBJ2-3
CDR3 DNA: TGCGCCAGCAGCCTGGACACAGATACGCAGTATTTT
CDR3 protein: CASSLDTDTQYF

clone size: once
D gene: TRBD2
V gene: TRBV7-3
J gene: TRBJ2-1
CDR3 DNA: TGTGCCAGCAGCGCCGCGGGAGTCAATGAGCAGTTCTTC
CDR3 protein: CASSAAGVNEQFF

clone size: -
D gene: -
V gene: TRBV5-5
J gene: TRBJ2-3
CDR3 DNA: TGTGCCAGCAGCTCCACTACAGATACGCAGTATTTT
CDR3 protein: CASSSTTDTQYF

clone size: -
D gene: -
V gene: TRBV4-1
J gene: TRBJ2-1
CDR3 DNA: TGCGCCAGCAGCCAAGATCCTCGGGCAGGTAAATCCAATGAGCAGTTCTTC
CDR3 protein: CASSQDPRAGKSNEQFF

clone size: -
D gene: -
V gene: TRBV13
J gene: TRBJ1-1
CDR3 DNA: TGTGCCAGCAGCCCGGCAAGCACTGAAGCTTTCTTT
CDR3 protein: CASSPASTEAFF

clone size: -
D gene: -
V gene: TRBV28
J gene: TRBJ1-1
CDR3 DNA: TGTGCCAGCAGTTTTTATTCGTACACTGAAGCTTTCTTT
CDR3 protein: CASSFYSYTEAFF